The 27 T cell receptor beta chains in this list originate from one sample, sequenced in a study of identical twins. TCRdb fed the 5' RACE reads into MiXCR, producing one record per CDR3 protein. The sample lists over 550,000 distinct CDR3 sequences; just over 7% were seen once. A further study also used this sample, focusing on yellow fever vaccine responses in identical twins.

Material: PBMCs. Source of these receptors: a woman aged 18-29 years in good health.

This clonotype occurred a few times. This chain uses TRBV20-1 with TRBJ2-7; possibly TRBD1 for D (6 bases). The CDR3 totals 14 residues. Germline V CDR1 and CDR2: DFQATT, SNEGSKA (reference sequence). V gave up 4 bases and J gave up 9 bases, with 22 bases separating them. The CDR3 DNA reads TGCAGTGCTATTGCTCGGGACAAACGAGAGGGGCAGTACGTC. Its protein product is CSAIARDKREGQYV.

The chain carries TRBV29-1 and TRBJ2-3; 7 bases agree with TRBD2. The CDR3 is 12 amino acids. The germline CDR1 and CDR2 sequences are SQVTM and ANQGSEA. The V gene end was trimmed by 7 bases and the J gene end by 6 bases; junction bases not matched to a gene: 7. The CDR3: CSGFGGTDTQYF. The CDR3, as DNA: TGCAGCGGTTTCGGGGGGACGGATACGCAGTATTTT.

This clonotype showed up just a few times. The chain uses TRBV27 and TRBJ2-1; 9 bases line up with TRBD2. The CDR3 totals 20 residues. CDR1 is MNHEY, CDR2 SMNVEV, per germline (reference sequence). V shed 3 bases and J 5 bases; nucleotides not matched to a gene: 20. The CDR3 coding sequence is TGTGCCAGCAGTTTCGTAGCTTATAGCGGGAGTACCGCAGAAAACAATGAGCAGTTCTTC. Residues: CASSFVAYSGSTAENNEQFF.

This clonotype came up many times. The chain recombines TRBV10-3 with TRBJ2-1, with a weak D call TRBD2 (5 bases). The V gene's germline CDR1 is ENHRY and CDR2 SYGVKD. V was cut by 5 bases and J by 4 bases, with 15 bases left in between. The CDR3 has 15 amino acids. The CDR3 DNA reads TGTGCCATCAGTTTTCTAGCCACCCAATACAATGAGCAGTTCTTC. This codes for CAISFLATQYNEQFF.

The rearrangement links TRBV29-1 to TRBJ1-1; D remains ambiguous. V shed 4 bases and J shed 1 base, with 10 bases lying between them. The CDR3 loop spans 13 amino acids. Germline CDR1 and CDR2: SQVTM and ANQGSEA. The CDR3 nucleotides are TGCAGCGTTGTTGAGGGATGGAACACTGAAGCTTTCTTT. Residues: CSVVEGWNTEAFF.

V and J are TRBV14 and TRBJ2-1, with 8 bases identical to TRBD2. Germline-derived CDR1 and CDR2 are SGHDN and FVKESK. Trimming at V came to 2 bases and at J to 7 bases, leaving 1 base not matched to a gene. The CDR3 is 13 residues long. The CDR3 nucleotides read TGTGCCAGCAGCCAAATAGCGGGGAATGAGCAGTTCTTC. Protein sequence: CASSQIAGNEQFF.

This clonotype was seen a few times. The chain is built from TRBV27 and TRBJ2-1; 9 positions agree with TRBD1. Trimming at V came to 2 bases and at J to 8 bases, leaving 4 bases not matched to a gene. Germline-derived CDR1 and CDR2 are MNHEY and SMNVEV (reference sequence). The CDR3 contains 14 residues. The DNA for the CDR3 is TGTGCCAGCAGTTTAGACAGGGGGATCGATGAGCAGTTCTTC. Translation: CASSLDRGIDEQFF.

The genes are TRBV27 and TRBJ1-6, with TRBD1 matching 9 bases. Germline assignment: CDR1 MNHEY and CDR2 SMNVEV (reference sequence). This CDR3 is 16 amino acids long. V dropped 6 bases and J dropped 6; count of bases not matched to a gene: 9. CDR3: CASSQGTGKGNSPLHF. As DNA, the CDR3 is TGTGCCAGCAGCCAAGGGACAGGGAAGGGTAATTCACCCCTCCACTTT.

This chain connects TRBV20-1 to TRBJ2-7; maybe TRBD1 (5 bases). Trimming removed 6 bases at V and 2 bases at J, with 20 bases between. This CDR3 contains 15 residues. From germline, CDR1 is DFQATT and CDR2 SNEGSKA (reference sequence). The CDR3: CSALRALTVAYEQYF. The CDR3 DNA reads TGCAGTGCCCTACGGGCATTGACAGTGGCCTACGAGCAGTACTTC.

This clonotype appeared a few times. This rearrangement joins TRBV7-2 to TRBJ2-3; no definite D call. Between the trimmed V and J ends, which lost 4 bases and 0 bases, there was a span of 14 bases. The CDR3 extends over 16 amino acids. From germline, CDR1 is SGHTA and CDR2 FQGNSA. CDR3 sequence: CASSYRLLTSTDTQYF. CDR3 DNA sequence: TGTGCCAGCAGCTACAGACTGTTGACTAGCACAGATACGCAGTATTTT.

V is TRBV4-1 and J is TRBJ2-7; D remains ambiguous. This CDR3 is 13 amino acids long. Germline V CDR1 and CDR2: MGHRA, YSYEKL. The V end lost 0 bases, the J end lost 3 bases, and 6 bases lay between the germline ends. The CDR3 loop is CASSQEPNYEQYV. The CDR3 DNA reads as TGCGCCAGCAGCCAAGAGCCAAACTACGAGCAGTACGTC.

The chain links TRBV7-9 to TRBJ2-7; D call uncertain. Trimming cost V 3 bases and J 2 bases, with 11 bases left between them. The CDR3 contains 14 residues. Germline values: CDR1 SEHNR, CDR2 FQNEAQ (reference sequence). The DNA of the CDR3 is TGTGCCAGCAGCTTCCTCGGTAGTGCCTACGAGCAGTACTTC. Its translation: CASSFLGSAYEQYF.

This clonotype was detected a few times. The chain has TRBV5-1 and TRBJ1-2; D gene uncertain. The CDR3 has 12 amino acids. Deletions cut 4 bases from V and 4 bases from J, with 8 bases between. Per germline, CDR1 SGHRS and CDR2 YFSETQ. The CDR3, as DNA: TGCGCCAGCAGCGCCGGCCCCTATGGCTACACCTTC. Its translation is CASSAGPYGYTF. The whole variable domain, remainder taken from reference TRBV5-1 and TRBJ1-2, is KAGVTQTPRYLIKTRGQQVTLSCSPISGHRSVSWYQQTPGQGLQFLFEYFSETQRNKGNFPGRFSGRQFSNSRSEMNVSTLELGDSALYLCASSAGPYGYTFGSGTRLTVV.

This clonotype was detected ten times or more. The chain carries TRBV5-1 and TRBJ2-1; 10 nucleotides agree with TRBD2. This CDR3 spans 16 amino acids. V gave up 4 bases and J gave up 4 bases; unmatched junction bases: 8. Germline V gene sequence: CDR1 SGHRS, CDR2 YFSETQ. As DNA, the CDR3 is TGCGCCAGCAGCGCGGAGGGACTAGCGAATTACAATGAGCAGTTCTTC. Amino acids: CASSAEGLANYNEQFF.

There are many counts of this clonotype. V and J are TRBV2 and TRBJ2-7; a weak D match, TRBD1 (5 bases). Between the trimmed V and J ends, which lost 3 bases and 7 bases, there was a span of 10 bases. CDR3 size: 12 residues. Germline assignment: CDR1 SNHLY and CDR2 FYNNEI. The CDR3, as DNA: TGTGCCAGCAGTGAGATGGGGCGAGAGCAGTACGTC. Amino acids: CASSEMGREQYV.

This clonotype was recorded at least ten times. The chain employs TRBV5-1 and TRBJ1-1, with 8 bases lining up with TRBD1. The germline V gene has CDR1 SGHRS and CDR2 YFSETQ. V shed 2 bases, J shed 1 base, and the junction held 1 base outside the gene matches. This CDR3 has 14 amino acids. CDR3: CASSFTGGNTEAFF. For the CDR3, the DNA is TGCGCCAGCAGCTTTACAGGGGGGAACACTGAAGCTTTCTTT.

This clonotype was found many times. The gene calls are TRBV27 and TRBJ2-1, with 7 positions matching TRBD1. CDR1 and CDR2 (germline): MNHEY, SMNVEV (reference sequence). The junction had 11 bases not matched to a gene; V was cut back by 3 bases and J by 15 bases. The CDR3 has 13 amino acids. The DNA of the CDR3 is TGTGCCAGCAGTTTGAACAGGGGTCCGCCCCCGTTCTTC. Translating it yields CASSLNRGPPPFF.

The CDR3 reads CASSFAGRTYEQYV. CDR3 bases: TGTGCCAGCAGCTTTGCGGGACGGACCTACGAGCAGTACGTC. This sequence joins TRBV7-8 and TRBJ2-7; tentative D call: TRBD2 (6 bases). Germline V gene sequence: CDR1 SGHVS, CDR2 FQNEAQ. There are 14 residues in the CDR3. Trimming shortened V by 3 bases and J by 2 bases, and 11 bases separated the two germline ends.

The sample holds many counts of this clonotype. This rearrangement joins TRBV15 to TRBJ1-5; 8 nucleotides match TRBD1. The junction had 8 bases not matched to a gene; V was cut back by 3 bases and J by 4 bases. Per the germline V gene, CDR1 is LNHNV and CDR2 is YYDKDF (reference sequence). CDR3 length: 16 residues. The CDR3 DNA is TGTGCCACCAGCAGCCTACAGGGGGTAGGTAATCAGCCCCAGCATTTT. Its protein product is CATSSLQGVGNQPQHF.

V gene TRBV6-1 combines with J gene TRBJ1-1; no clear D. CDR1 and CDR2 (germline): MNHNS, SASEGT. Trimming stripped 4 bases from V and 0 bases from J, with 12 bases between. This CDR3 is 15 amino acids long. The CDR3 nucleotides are TGTGCCAGCAGTGCCCCGCAGAACATGAACACTGAAGCTTTCTTT. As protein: CASSAPQNMNTEAFF.

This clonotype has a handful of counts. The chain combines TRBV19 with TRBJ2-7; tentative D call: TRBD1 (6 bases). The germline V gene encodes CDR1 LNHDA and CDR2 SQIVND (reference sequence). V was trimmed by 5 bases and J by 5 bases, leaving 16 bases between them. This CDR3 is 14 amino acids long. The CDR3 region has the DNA TGTGCCAGTAGTCACCAGGGGTCGAGGAACGAGCAGTACTTC. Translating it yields CASSHQGSRNEQYF.

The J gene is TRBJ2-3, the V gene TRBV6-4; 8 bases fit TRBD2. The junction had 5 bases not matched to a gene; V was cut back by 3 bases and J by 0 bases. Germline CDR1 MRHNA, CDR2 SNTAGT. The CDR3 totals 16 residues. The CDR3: CASSDFSSGSTDTQYF. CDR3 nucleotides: TGTGCCAGCAGTGATTTCTCTAGCGGGAGCACAGATACGCAGTATTTT.

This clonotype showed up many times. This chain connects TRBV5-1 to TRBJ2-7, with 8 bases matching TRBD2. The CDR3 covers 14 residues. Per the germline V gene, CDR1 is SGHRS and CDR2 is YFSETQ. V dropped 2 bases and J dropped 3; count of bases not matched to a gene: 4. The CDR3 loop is CASSLLAASYEQYF. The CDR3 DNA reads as TGCGCCAGCAGCTTACTAGCGGCCAGCTACGAGCAGTACTTC.

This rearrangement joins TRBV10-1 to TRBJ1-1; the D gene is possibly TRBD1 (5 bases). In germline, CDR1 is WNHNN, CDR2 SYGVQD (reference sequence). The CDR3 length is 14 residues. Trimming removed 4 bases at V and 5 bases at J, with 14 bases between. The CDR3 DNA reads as TGCGCCAGCAGTGGGACGAGGGGAGTTACTGAAGCTTTCTTT. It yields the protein CASSGTRGVTEAFF.

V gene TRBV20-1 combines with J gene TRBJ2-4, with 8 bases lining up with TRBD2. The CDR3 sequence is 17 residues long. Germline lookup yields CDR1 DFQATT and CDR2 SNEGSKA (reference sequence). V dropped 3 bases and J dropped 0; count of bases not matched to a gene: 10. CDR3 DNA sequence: TGCAGTGCTAGTCCCACTAGCGGACTAATAGCCAAAAACATTCAGTACTTC. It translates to CSASPTSGLIAKNIQYF.

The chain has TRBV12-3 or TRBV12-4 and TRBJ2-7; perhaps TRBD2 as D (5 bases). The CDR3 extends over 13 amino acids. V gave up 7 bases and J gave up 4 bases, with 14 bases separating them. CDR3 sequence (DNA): TGTGCCAGCACTACTAGGAAGAATTACGAGCAGTACTTC. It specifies CASTTRKNYEQYF.

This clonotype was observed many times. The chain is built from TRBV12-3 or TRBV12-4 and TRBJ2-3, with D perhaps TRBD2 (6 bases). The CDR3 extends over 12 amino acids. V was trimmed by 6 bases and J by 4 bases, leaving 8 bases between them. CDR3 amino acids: CASRRDSDTQYF. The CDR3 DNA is TGTGCCAGCAGGCGGGACTCAGATACGCAGTATTTT.